There are many counts of the clone carrying this T cell receptor beta chain. As yet, its antigen is unknown. This CDR3 is 13 amino acids long. Germline V gives CDR1 SGDLS, CDR2 YYNGEE. Trimming took 8 bases from V and 5 from J, leaving 17 bases between them. Researchers amplified the TCR beta CDR3 regions from RNA transcripts. Carried out on the TCR CDR3, a first-round RT-PCR used the HTBI primer set. TCRdb independently ran MiXCR on the multiplex PCR reads; one entry per CDR3 protein. The sample lists just under 750,000 distinct CDR3 sequences; 30% to 40% were seen once. The record originates from a study of T cells in Graves' hyperthyroidism and ophthalmopathy. Regarding the study as a whole: Ophthalmopathy onset followed model prediction by a median about seven months.

Graves' hyperthyroidism was deemed stable absent ophthalmopathy progression within 18 months. This chain connects TRBV9 to TRBJ2-7; D gene unclear. The material sequenced was blood. The TCR sequence derives from a woman aged 40 to 50 with Graves' hyperthyroidism. The CDR3 loop is CARMTYTKNEQYF. The DNA for the CDR3 is TGTGCCAGAATGACATACACGAAAAACGAGCAGTACTTC.